One sample yielded the 20 T cell receptor beta chains listed below, sequenced in a study of cytomegalovirus exposure and HLA in healthy donors. The PCR was carried out with 60 Vbeta primers and 13 Jbeta primers. Repertoires were generated with immunoSEQ multiplex PCR, while TCRdb's copy carries only in-frame clones and drops some. The sample has about 60,000 clones, about four fifths seen once; the top ten hold more than 4%. The sequenced material came from PBMCs. Receptor source: a woman in her thirties in good health and CMV-seronegative.

The J gene is TRBJ1-2, the V gene TRBV18; D gene uncertain. V lost 1 base to trimming and J lost 4 bases, with 7 bases between them. The germline CDR1 and CDR2 sequences are KGHSH and LQKENI. CDR3 length: 13 amino acids. The CDR3 spells CASSPQPLYGYTF. The CDR3 nucleotides are TGTGCCAGCTCACCACAGCCGCTCTATGGCTACACCTTC. The full variable domain, with the rest looked up from reference TRBV18 and TRBJ1-2, is NAGVMQNPRHLVRRRGQEARLRCSPMKGHSHVYWYRQLPEEGLKFMVYLQKENIIDESGMPKERFSAEFPKEGPSILRIQQVVRGDSAAYFCASSPQPLYGYTFGSGTRLTVV.

The chain uses TRBV27 and TRBJ1-2, with D perhaps matching TRBD1 (6 bases). V was clipped by 2 bases and J by 9 bases, with 13 bases between them. The length of the CDR3 is 13 residues. Germline V lookup: CDR1 MNHEY, CDR2 SMNVEV (reference sequence). The CDR3 protein is CASSLRDRLRYTF. The CDR3 bases are TGTGCCAGCAGTTTACGCGACAGGCTCCGCTACACCTTC.

V is TRBV6-5 and J is TRBJ2-1; D possibly corresponds to TRBD1 (5 bases). CDR1 and CDR2 (germline): MNHEY, SVGAGI. V was pared by 2 bases and J by 9 bases, with 5 bases between. This CDR3 has 11 residues. The CDR3 spells CASSYRGEQFF. Written as DNA, the CDR3 is TGTGCCAGCAGTTACAGGGGTGAGCAGTTCTTC.

The rearrangement joins TRBV30 to TRBJ2-7, with TRBD2 as a possible D gene (6 bases). Between the trimmed V and J ends, which lost 2 bases and 5 bases, there was a span of 22 bases. Germline assignment: CDR1 GTSNPN and CDR2 SVGIG (reference sequence). The length of the CDR3 is 16 residues. In DNA, the CDR3 is TGTGCCTGGAGTAATCGGGGGATCGCCAACTTAAACGAGCAGTACTTC. As protein: CAWSNRGIANLNEQYF.

The rearrangement links TRBV6-6 to TRBJ1-4; perhaps TRBD1 as D (5 bases). The germline V and J ends were trimmed by 6 bases and 5 bases, with 13 bases remaining between them. CDR3 length equals 14 residues. Germline assignment: CDR1 MNHNY and CDR2 SVGAGI (reference sequence). CDR3 residues: CASSHRNQNEKLFF. In DNA, the CDR3 is TGTGCCAGCAGCCACAGGAACCAAAATGAAAAACTGTTTTTT.

The chain couples TRBV6-5 to TRBJ1-5; D is ambiguous. The germline V gene encodes CDR1 MNHEY and CDR2 SVGAGI. The CDR3 extends over 13 amino acids. The V end was cut by 4 bases, the J end by 0 bases, with 4 bases between. The CDR3 sequence: CASSSYSNQPQHF. The CDR3 coding sequence is TGTGCCAGCAGTTCGTATAGCAATCAGCCCCAGCATTTT.

This sequence joins TRBV7-2 and TRBJ2-5; 13 positions match TRBD2. The CDR3 covers 17 residues. The junction had 5 bases not matched to a gene; V was cut back by 2 bases and J by 2 bases. Germline V gives CDR1 SGHTA, CDR2 FQGNSA. The CDR3 DNA reads TGTGCCAGCAGCTTACGACCGGGACTAGCGGGGCAAGAGACCCAGTACTTC. This gives the protein CASSLRPGLAGQETQYF.

The chain has TRBV7-9 and TRBJ2-7; 7 nucleotides agree with TRBD1. The CDR3 totals 13 residues. In germline, CDR1 is SEHNR, CDR2 FQNEAQ (reference sequence). The J segment lost 4 bases and the V segment lost 5 bases, leaving 5 bases of the junction unmatched. Here the CDR3 reads CASSRQGRYEQYF. DNA for the CDR3: TGTGCCAGCAGCCGACAGGGACGGTACGAGCAGTACTTC.

The chain is built from TRBV7-9 and TRBJ1-3; no firm D call. The ends were cut back, 3 bases at V and 2 bases at J, with 5 bases in the middle. The CDR3 contains 13 residues. Germline-derived CDR1 and CDR2 are SEHNR and FQNEAQ (reference sequence). The CDR3 is CASSFQAGNTIYF. The CDR3 coding sequence is TGTGCCAGCAGCTTTCAGGCTGGAAACACCATATATTTT.

The rearrangement joins TRBV15 to TRBJ2-7; D is unresolved. Germline V gene lookup returns CDR1 LNHNV and CDR2 YYDKDF (reference sequence). V lost 5 bases, J lost 9 bases, and 20 bases lay in between. The CDR3 runs to 14 residues. The chain's CDR3 is CATSAEDVKTRQYF. CDR3 nucleotides: TGTGCCACCAGCGCCGAGGATGTAAAGACCAGGCAGTACTTC.

The V and J genes are TRBV29-1 and TRBJ2-5; maybe TRBD1 (6 bases). Deletions cut 6 bases from V and 5 bases from J, with 22 bases between. The CDR3 has 15 residues. Germline V gives CDR1 SQVTM, CDR2 ANQGSEA. The CDR3 sequence is CSVKQQGLRVETQYF. The CDR3 DNA reads TGCAGCGTAAAGCAACAGGGTTTACGGGTGGAGACCCAGTACTTC.

The chain employs TRBV2 and TRBJ2-3, with 11 bases lining up with TRBD2. With 9 bases clipped from V and 4 bases from J, the junction kept 12 bases outside the gene matches. The CDR3 is 16 residues long. From germline, CDR1 is SNHLY and CDR2 FYNNEI. CDR3 amino acids: CASPLRTSGGSDTQYF. As DNA, the CDR3 is TGTGCCAGTCCCCTCCGAACTAGCGGGGGTTCAGATACGCAGTATTTT.

V gene TRBV27 combines with J gene TRBJ1-1; maybe TRBD1 (5 bases). Looked up from germline, CDR1 is MNHEY and CDR2 is SMNVEV (reference sequence). The V gene lost 8 bases and the J gene lost 0 bases, with 10 bases spanning the gap. The CDR3 loop spans 13 amino acids. DNA for the CDR3: TGTGCCAGCGGAAGCAGGGTGAACACTGAAGCTTTCTTT. Translating gives CASGSRVNTEAFF.

This chain uses TRBV30 with TRBJ2-7, with a possible D match to TRBD2 (6 bases). Germline V gene sequence: CDR1 GTSNPN, CDR2 SVGIG (reference sequence). CDR3 length: 15 residues. Trimming pared 1 base from V and 5 bases from J, leaving 18 bases between. CDR3 sequence: CAWSEQAGSRDEQYF. The CDR3 DNA is TGTGCCTGGAGTGAGCAGGCGGGGTCTCGGGACGAGCAGTACTTC.

The chain carries TRBV5-6 and TRBJ2-7; perhaps TRBD2 as D (5 bases). CDR1 is SGHDT and CDR2 is YYEEEE in the germline V gene. Trimming stripped 1 base from V and 1 base from J, with 6 bases between. The CDR3 runs 13 residues. CDR3 residues: CASSLTRSYEQYF. The CDR3 nucleotides are TGTGCCAGCAGCTTGACTAGATCCTACGAGCAGTACTTC.

The V and J genes are TRBV7-9 and TRBJ2-3, with 9 positions matching TRBD2. The CDR3 sequence is 15 residues long. J was trimmed by 5 bases and V by 1 base; bases with no gene match: 4. CDR1 and CDR2 (germline): SEHNR, FQNEAQ (reference sequence). CDR3 region: CASSLEAGGVDTQYF. The CDR3 coding sequence is TGTGCCAGCAGCTTAGAAGCGGGAGGTGTAGATACGCAGTATTTT.

This chain links TRBV27 with TRBJ2-7; D unresolved. Germline V gene data show CDR1 as MNHEY and CDR2 as SMNVEV (reference sequence). V was shortened by 3 bases and J by 5 bases, with 5 bases between the two germline ends. The CDR3 consists of 11 residues. The CDR3 DNA is TGTGCCAGCAGTTTCAGCGACGAGCAGTACTTC. It is translated as CASSFSDEQYF.

This clone was detected only once. The rearrangement links TRBV25-1 to TRBJ2-3; D gene ambiguous. V lost 4 bases and J lost 3, with 14 bases in between. Germline V gene sequence: CDR1 MGHDK, CDR2 SYGVNS. The CDR3 runs to 15 residues. CDR3 in amino acids: CASSASMGETDTQYF. The CDR3 coding sequence is TGTGCCAGCAGTGCCTCGATGGGCGAGACAGATACGCAGTATTTT.

The genes are TRBV5-4 and TRBJ2-1, with 7 bases that match TRBD2. CDR1 and CDR2 from the germline V gene are SGHNT and YYREEE (reference sequence). V lost 4 bases and J lost 7; bases outside the gene matches: 8. This CDR3 has 14 amino acids. Here the CDR3 DNA reads TGTGCCAGCAGCGAGGAACTAGCGAAGAATGAGCAGTTCTTC. This sequence encodes CASSEELAKNEQFF. Complete variable domain (other parts from reference TRBV5-4 and TRBJ2-1): ETGVTQSPTHLIKTRGQQVTLRCSSQSGHNTVSWYQQALGQGPQFIFQYYREEENGRGNFPPRFSGLQFPNYSSELNVNALELDDSALYLCASSEELAKNEQFFGPGTRLTVL.

The CDR3 nucleotides are TGTGCCTGGAGCCATCAGGGGGCAGCTAATGAAAAACTGTTTTTT. It specifies CAWSHQGAANEKLFF. V gene TRBV30 combines with J gene TRBJ1-4; 8 nucleotides line up with TRBD1. There are 15 residues in the CDR3. Germline V lookup: CDR1 GTSNPN, CDR2 SVGIG (reference sequence). After removal of 3 bases from V and 3 bases from J, the junction contained 6 bases not matched to a gene.